Shown below are 32 T cell receptor beta chains from a single sample sequenced in a study of T-cell memory formation after mild COVID-19. TCRdb processed the 5' RACE reads anew with MiXCR; each CDR3 protein has one entry. The sample has 150,000 to 200,000 distinct CDR3 sequences, 16% seen once. The sequencing sample was made of PBMCs or a T cell subset sorted from them (not recorded which). These receptors were taken from an adult woman who had mild COVID-19 (a few samples of this study predate the infection). Cell type and time point are not known.

The chain couples TRBV24-1 to TRBJ2-5; a possible D gene is TRBD1 (6 bases). The V gene lost 2 bases and the J gene lost 1 base, with 7 bases spanning the gap. The CDR3 totals 14 residues. Germline CDR1 KGHDR, CDR2 SFDVKD. The CDR3 is CATSDWGRQETQYF. CDR3 nucleotides: TGTGCCACCAGTGATTGGGGGCGCCAAGAGACCCAGTACTTC.

This clonotype has a count of ten or more. The chain uses TRBV6-5 and TRBJ2-3; D is ambiguous. Per germline, CDR1 MNHEY and CDR2 SVGAGI. CDR3 length: 14 amino acids. Trimming cost V 2 bases and J 0 bases, with 6 bases left between them. CDR3 loop: CASSYTPSTDTQYF. The CDR3 DNA sequence: TGTGCCAGCAGTTACACACCTAGCACAGATACGCAGTATTTT.

This clonotype was seen repeatedly, ten times or more. The chain couples TRBV5-1 to TRBJ2-1; 13 positions match TRBD2. The J segment lost 4 bases and the V segment lost 4 bases, leaving 5 bases of the junction unmatched. The CDR3 runs 16 residues. Per the germline V gene, CDR1 is SGHRS and CDR2 is YFSETQ. The CDR3 DNA sequence: TGCGCCAGCAGCAAGCCACTAGCGGGAGGGTACAATGAGCAGTTCTTC. Translation gives CASSKPLAGGYNEQFF.

The table lists this clonotype with a few counts. The rearrangement links TRBV20-1 to TRBJ1-5, with 11 bases matching TRBD1. The J segment lost 4 bases and the V segment lost 4 bases, leaving 3 bases of the junction unmatched. Germline assignment: CDR1 DFQATT and CDR2 SNEGSKA (reference sequence). The CDR3 totals 14 residues. The CDR3 coding sequence is TGCAGTGCTACCGGGGACAGGGGGAATCAGCCCCAGCATTTT. Translation: CSATGDRGNQPQHF.

A few counts support this clonotype. V and J are TRBV6-2 or TRBV6-3 and TRBJ2-7; D possibly corresponds to TRBD2 (6 bases). V lost 6 bases and J lost 0, with 15 bases in between. Germline-derived CDR1 and CDR2 are MNHEY and SVGEGT. The CDR3 runs to 15 residues. CDR3 residues: CASRYGDFGSYEQYF. CDR3 DNA: TGTGCCAGCAGGTACGGGGACTTTGGCTCCTACGAGCAGTACTTC.

This sequence joins TRBV5-5 and TRBJ1-1; D remains unclear. Germline CDR1 SGHKS, CDR2 YYEKEE (reference sequence). V was cut by 2 bases and J by 6 bases, with 17 bases left in between. The CDR3 sequence is 15 residues long. The DNA for the CDR3 is TGTGCCAGCAGCTTAAGGGATCAAGGGAGCCCTGAAGCTTTCTTT. Its translation: CASSLRDQGSPEAFF.

The chain joins TRBV4-1 to TRBJ2-7; D is ambiguous. V was pared by 3 bases and J by 6 bases, with 18 bases between. The germline gives CDR1 MGHRA, CDR2 YSYEKL. This CDR3 spans 15 amino acids. Here the CDR3 reads CASSHPATTLGEQYF. The CDR3 coding sequence is TGCGCCAGCAGCCACCCCGCTACAACCCTGGGCGAGCAGTACTTC.

This chain connects TRBV5-1 to TRBJ2-5; 8 positions match TRBD2. After removal of 4 bases from V and 6 bases from J, the junction contained 5 bases not matched to a gene. Germline CDR1 is SGHRS and CDR2 is YFSETQ. The CDR3 covers 13 residues. CDR3 amino acids: CASSAGGEQTQYF. The CDR3 DNA reads TGCGCCAGCAGCGCGGGGGGAGAACAGACCCAGTACTTC.

This clonotype has only a few counts. This chain uses TRBV2 with TRBJ2-1; D possibly corresponds to TRBD1 (5 bases). Trimming cost V 3 bases and J 14 bases, with 11 bases left between them. Germline values: CDR1 SNHLY, CDR2 FYNNEI. CDR3 length equals 11 residues. The CDR3 DNA follows: TGTGCCAGCAGTGAGACAGTTCGGAAGTTCTTC. Its translation: CASSETVRKFF. The complete variable domain, with remaining parts taken from reference TRBV2 and TRBJ2-1, reads EPEVTQTPSHQVTQMGQEVILRCVPISNHLYFYWYRQILGQKVEFLVSFYNNEISEKSEIFDDQFSVERPDGSNFTLKIRSTKLEDSAMYFCASSETVRKFFGPGTRLTVL.

In this sample, this clonotype turned up many times. The chain carries TRBV18 and TRBJ2-3; D possibly matches TRBD1 or TRBD2 (6 bases each). V gave up 3 bases and J gave up 3 bases, with 13 bases separating them. The length of the CDR3 is 15 residues. Germline values: CDR1 KGHSH, CDR2 LQKENI. CDR3 DNA sequence: TGTGCCAGCTCACCGGGGGGCAGGACGACAGATACGCAGTATTTT. Protein: CASSPGGRTTDTQYF.

The chain combines TRBV29-1 with TRBJ2-7; D possibly corresponds to TRBD1 (5 bases). The germline CDR1 and CDR2 sequences are SQVTM and ANQGSEA. Trimming shortened V by 1 base and J by 5 bases, and 18 bases separated the two germline ends. The CDR3 length is 15 residues. CDR3 nucleotide sequence: TGCAGCGTTGAAGTCCTTCGGTCTGGGGCCCACGAGCAGTACTTC. As protein: CSVEVLRSGAHEQYF.

The chain employs TRBV5-1 and TRBJ2-7, with 7 bases aligning to TRBD1. V shed 0 bases and J 3 bases; nucleotides not matched to a gene: 6. The germline gives CDR1 SGHRS, CDR2 YFSETQ. The CDR3 has 15 amino acids. The CDR3 DNA sequence: TGCGCCAGCAGCTTGGTCGGGGACAGTAACTACGAGCAGTACTTC. Its protein is CASSLVGDSNYEQYF.

This clonotype turned up a few times. V gene TRBV12-3 or TRBV12-4 combines with J gene TRBJ2-2; D gene unclear. V was pared by 3 bases and J by 6 bases, with 8 bases between. The CDR3 loop spans 13 amino acids. Here the CDR3 reads CASSFLSPGELFF. The CDR3 bases are TGTGCCAGCAGTTTTTTGAGCCCCGGGGAGCTGTTTTTT.

This clonotype was recorded a few times. The chain combines TRBV4-1 with TRBJ1-1, with TRBD1 as a possible D gene (5 bases). The CDR3 is made up of 15 amino acids. Trimming cost V 4 bases and J 0 bases, with 12 bases left between them. Germline CDR1 and CDR2: MGHRA and YSYEKL. The CDR3 sequence is CASSPYEGLNTEAFF. DNA of the CDR3: TGCGCCAGCAGCCCTTATGAGGGGCTGAACACTGAAGCTTTCTTT.

This clonotype occurred many times. The chain is built from TRBV3-1 and TRBJ2-7; D not resolved. V shed 4 bases and J shed 3 bases, with 4 bases lying between them. The length of the CDR3 is 11 residues. CDR1 and CDR2 from the germline V gene are LGHDT and YNNKEL (reference sequence). CDR3 loop: CASSPLYEQYF. CDR3 sequence (DNA): TGTGCCAGCAGCCCCCTCTACGAGCAGTACTTC.

This clonotype was detected a few times. V is TRBV9 and J is TRBJ2-7; 10 positions agree with TRBD1. V dropped 1 base and J dropped 6; count of bases not matched to a gene: 1. Looked up from germline, CDR1 is SGDLS and CDR2 is YYNGEE. This CDR3 is built from 13 residues. The CDR3 nucleotides are TGTGCCAGCAGCGTAAGGACAGGGGGCGAGCAGTACTTC. Its translation: CASSVRTGGEQYF.

This clonotype was observed a few times. V and J are TRBV15 and TRBJ2-5; 11 positions match TRBD2. CDR1 and CDR2 (germline): LNHNV, YYDKDF (reference sequence). Unmatched junction bases numbered 5, after V lost 1 base and J lost 7 bases. CDR3 size: 15 residues. CDR3 nucleotides: TGTGCCACCAGCAGAGCTAGCGGGAGGAAGGGGACCCAGTACTTC. Protein sequence: CATSRASGRKGTQYF.

This clonotype was recorded only once. The chain carries TRBV12-3 or TRBV12-4 and TRBJ2-7; D gene uncertain. Trimming shortened V by 3 bases and J by 5 bases, and 8 bases separated the two germline ends. The CDR3 sequence is 12 residues long. The CDR3 reads CASSFFFNEQYF. The DNA for the CDR3 is TGTGCCAGCAGTTTCTTTTTCAACGAGCAGTACTTC.

This chain links TRBV7-3 with TRBJ2-2; 11 positions agree with TRBD2. The germline gives CDR1 SGHTA, CDR2 FQGTGA. The CDR3 loop spans 16 amino acids. With 1 base clipped from V and 7 bases from J, the junction kept 5 bases outside the gene matches. CDR3 in DNA: TGTGCCAGCAGCTTAAGCCTAGCGGGAGGTTTCGGGGAGCTGTTTTTT. Translating gives CASSLSLAGGFGELFF.

This clonotype turned up a few times. The chain couples TRBV7-2 to TRBJ2-3; maybe TRBD2 (7 bases). The length of the CDR3 is 14 residues. CDR1 is SGHTA, CDR2 FQGNSA, per germline. Trimming removed 8 bases from V and 3 bases from J, with 15 bases in between. CDR3 DNA: TGTGCCAGCGTACAGGGACTACCTACAGATACGCAGTATTTT. Encoded protein: CASVQGLPTDTQYF.

This clonotype has only a few counts. V gene TRBV6-5 combines with J gene TRBJ1-1, with TRBD1 matching over 8 bases. The germline CDR1 and CDR2 sequences are MNHEY and SVGAGI. Germline trimming cut 6 bases from V and 5 bases from J; bases unmatched to any gene: 5. The CDR3 is 13 amino acids. The CDR3 loop reads CASRRTGRTEAFF. CDR3 sequence (DNA): TGTGCCAGCAGGAGGACAGGGAGGACTGAAGCTTTCTTT.

This chain uses TRBV19 with TRBJ2-5; 8 nucleotides align to TRBD2. J lost 6 bases, V lost 5 bases, and 11 bases had no gene match. CDR1 LNHDA and CDR2 SQIVND come from the germline V gene (reference sequence). This CDR3 has 15 amino acids. Here the CDR3 reads CASSYGRGGPKTQYF. The CDR3 nucleotides are TGTGCCAGTAGTTACGGTCGCGGGGGGCCGAAGACCCAGTACTTC.

The gene calls are TRBV12-3 or TRBV12-4 and TRBJ2-6; D is undetermined. Trimming stripped 7 bases from V and 1 base from J, with 5 bases between. The CDR3 length is 13 residues. DNA of the CDR3: TGTGCCAGCACTCCGTCTGGGGCCAACGTCCTGACTTTC. This translates into CASTPSGANVLTF.

This clonotype has only a few counts. The chain is built from TRBV12-3 or TRBV12-4 and TRBJ2-7, with TRBD2 matching over 8 bases. The CDR3 extends over 15 amino acids. Trimming cost V 4 bases and J 3 bases; bases outside gene matches: 8. CDR3 in DNA: TGTGCCAGCAGTTGGGGGACGGGGGGGATCTACGAGCAGTACTTC. This codes for CASSWGTGGIYEQYF.

This clonotype was seen more than once but under ten times. The J gene is TRBJ2-7, the V gene TRBV6-2 or TRBV6-3, with 7 bases aligning to TRBD2. J was trimmed by 0 bases and V by 7 bases; bases with no gene match: 9. The germline V gene has CDR1 MNHEY and CDR2 SVGEGT. The length of the CDR3 is 15 residues. The CDR3 loop is CASIHLVAGSYEQYF. The CDR3 region has the DNA TGTGCCAGCATCCATTTGGTAGCGGGCTCCTACGAGCAGTACTTC.

This clonotype was detected only a few times. V and J are TRBV7-3 and TRBJ2-3; 7 bases fit TRBD1. The CDR3 contains 14 residues. Unmatched junction bases numbered 4, after V lost 6 bases and J lost 1 base. CDR1 and CDR2 from the germline V gene are SGHTA and FQGTGA. CDR3 residues: CASRSTGGTDTQYF. In nucleotides, the CDR3 is TGTGCCAGCAGGTCCACAGGGGGCACAGATACGCAGTATTTT.

The table lists this clonotype with a few counts. The genes are TRBV20-1 and TRBJ2-7; no definite D call. CDR1 and CDR2 (germline): DFQATT, SNEGSKA (reference sequence). The CDR3 contains 11 residues. V shed 7 bases and J shed 3 bases, with 10 bases lying between them. The CDR3 sequence: CSGSDGYEQYF. DNA for the CDR3: TGCAGTGGGTCTGACGGCTACGAGCAGTACTTC.

This chain links TRBV27 with TRBJ2-7; TRBD2 agrees at 10 bases. The CDR3 loop spans 14 amino acids. The V segment lost 5 bases and the J segment 7 bases; nucleotides outside the gene matches: 8. Germline loops: CDR1 MNHEY, CDR2 SMNVEV (reference sequence). DNA for the CDR3: TGTGCCAGCAGTAACCTAGCGGGAGAAAGGGAGCAGTACTTC. It translates to CASSNLAGEREQYF.

This clonotype was recorded a few times. V and J are TRBV20-1 and TRBJ2-5; 14 bases match TRBD2. After removal of 4 bases from V and 7 bases from J, the junction contained 8 bases not matched to a gene. This CDR3 comprises 15 residues. The germline V gene has CDR1 DFQATT and CDR2 SNEGSKA (reference sequence). As DNA, the CDR3 is TGCAGTGCTAAGACTAGCGGGAGGGAACCAGGGACCCAGTACTTC. This sequence encodes CSAKTSGREPGTQYF.

The J gene is TRBJ2-1, the V gene TRBV24-1; 7 bases match TRBD1. The CDR3 loop spans 15 amino acids. Trimming took 5 bases from V and 6 from J; bases not matched to a gene: 9. Germline V gene data show CDR1 as KGHDR and CDR2 as SFDVKD. CDR3 sequence reads: CATSGMGAGGNEQFF. Written as DNA, the CDR3 is TGTGCCACCAGTGGCATGGGGGCAGGGGGCAATGAGCAGTTCTTC.

The chain recombines TRBV20-1 with TRBJ2-1; 11 bases are shared with TRBD2. The CDR3 loop spans 20 amino acids. Trimming took 0 bases from V and 1 from J; bases not matched to a gene: 14. CDR1 is DFQATT and CDR2 is SNEGSKA in the germline V gene (reference sequence). CDR3 protein: CSARDWRKPTSGKSYNEQFF. Here the CDR3 DNA reads TGCAGTGCTAGAGATTGGCGTAAACCGACTAGCGGGAAGTCCTACAATGAGCAGTTCTTC.

The chain employs TRBV29-1 and TRBJ2-1; 8 bases match TRBD1. Germline CDR1 SQVTM, CDR2 ANQGSEA. V shed 2 bases, J shed 4 bases, and the junction held 7 bases outside the gene matches. The CDR3 totals 15 residues. CDR3 nucleotides: TGCAGCGTTGAAATAAGGACAGGGTGGTACAATGAGCAGTTCTTC. Translated, it gives CSVEIRTGWYNEQFF.